The source of this T cell receptor (beta chain) is a study of blood T cells in healthy people across ages. A sample-barcoded 5' primer and a J-beta primer mix were used in a second PCR of roughly 7 to 11 cycles. TCRdb fed the 5' RACE reads into MiXCR, producing one record per CDR3 protein. Here the sample spans approximately 850,000 distinct CDR3 sequences, under 55% being singletons. Sample donors were healthy Caucasian individuals that came from Russia, aged 6 to 90. Study observations and caveats: A greater number of naive CD4+ cells and higher diversity distinguished long-lived donors from aged donors.

Concerning this clonotype itself: Its target is unknown.

Per the germline V gene, CDR1 is KGHSH and CDR2 is LQKENI. This CDR3 comprises 15 residues. Unmatched junction bases numbered 7, after V lost 5 bases and J lost 5 bases. Sequenced input: blood. V usage is TRBV18 and J usage is TRBJ2-3; 10 bases agree with TRBD1. This receptor was identified in a man aged 55 to 70 in good health. CDR3 DNA: TGTGCCAGCTCAACTGACAGGGGGCGAGGAGATACGCAGTATTTT. This sequence encodes CASSTDRGRGDTQYF.